The table lists the clone carrying this TCR beta chain with a few counts. Its antigen is still unknown. This CDR3 region has 16 residues. V was trimmed by 1 base and J by 0 bases, leaving 12 bases between them. The germline gives CDR1 SGDLS, CDR2 YYNGEE. TCRdb re-analysed the 5' RACE reads in MiXCR, keeping a single row per CDR3 protein. This sample has over 350,000 distinct CDR3 sequences; roughly 15% occur once, and the top ten carry around a fifth. The sample comes from a study of T-cell memory formation after mild COVID-19. Study-level results: Contracting CD8+ clones were enriched in EMRA, CD4+ mainly in CM and EM. That cross-reactive memory joined was suggested by some responding clones appearing in pre-infection memory.

The sequenced material came from PBMCs or a T cell subset sorted from them (not recorded which). This sequence was found in a man younger than 35 who had mild COVID-19 (a few samples of this study predate the infection). Cell type and time point are not known. The chain joins TRBV9 to TRBJ2-3; D gene uncertain. The CDR3 loop reads CASSVMDGTSTDTQYF. The DNA of the CDR3 is TGTGCCAGCAGCGTAATGGACGGAACTAGCACAGATACGCAGTATTTT.